Included here is one TCR beta chain sequence, with context. The antigen remains undetermined. The sample belongs to a study of blood T cells in healthy people across ages. Per individual sample, total RNA of at least 5 micrograms was extracted. CDR3 length: 11 residues. V lost 7 bases and J lost 11, with 12 bases in between. Germline CDR1 reads MDHEN; CDR2 reads SYDVKM. Study-wide results and limits: Estimates based on one million T cells were treated as lower bounds. Across the age range, TCR beta diversity per million T cells fell in a roughly linear way. In long-lived donors, naive CD4+ cell counts and diversity exceeded those of aged donors.

Together with a sample-barcoded 5' primer, a J-beta primer mix was included in a second PCR lasting about 7 to 11 cycles. Each CDR3 protein is one row after TCRdb ran MiXCR on the 5' RACE reads. The sample includes 1.6 million or so distinct CDR3 sequences, about 35% seen only once; the top ten take around 10%. Sequenced material: blood. The TCR sequence derives from a woman aged 30 to 39 in good health. V usage is TRBV28 and J usage is TRBJ1-5; D remains unclear. CDR3 sequence (DNA): TGTGCCAGCACCTCAGACCTGGCCCAGCATTTT. This encodes CASTSDLAQHF. Drawing the rest from reference TRBV28 and TRBJ1-5, the complete variable domain is DVKVTQSSRYLVKRTGEKVFLECVQDMDHENMFWYRQDPGLGLRLIYFSYDVKMKEKGDIPEGYSVSREKKERFSLILESASTNQTSMYLCASTSDLAQHFGDGTRLSIL.